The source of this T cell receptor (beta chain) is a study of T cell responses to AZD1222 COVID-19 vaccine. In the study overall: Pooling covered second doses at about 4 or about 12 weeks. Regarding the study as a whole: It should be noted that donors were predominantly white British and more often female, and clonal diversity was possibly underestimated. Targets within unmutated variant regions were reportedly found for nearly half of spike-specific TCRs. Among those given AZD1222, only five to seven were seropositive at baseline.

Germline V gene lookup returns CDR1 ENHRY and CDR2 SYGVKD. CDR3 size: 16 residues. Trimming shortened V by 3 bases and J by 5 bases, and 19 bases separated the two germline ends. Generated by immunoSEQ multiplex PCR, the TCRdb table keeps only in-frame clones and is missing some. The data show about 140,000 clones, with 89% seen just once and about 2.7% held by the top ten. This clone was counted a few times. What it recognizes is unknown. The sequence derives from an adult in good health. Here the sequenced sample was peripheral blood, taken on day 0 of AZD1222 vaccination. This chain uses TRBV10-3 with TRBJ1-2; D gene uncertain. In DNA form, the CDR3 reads TGTGCCATCAGTGACCTAGTTCGGCCAGGAAATTATGGCTACACCTTC. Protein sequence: CAISDLVRPGNYGYTF.